This TCR beta chain was sequenced during a study of CD8 T cells in ankylosing spondylitis. Points from the study as a whole: Disease-linked clones proved CD8+ and comparatively uncommon in peripheral blood. Characteristic, it appeared, of ankylosing spondylitis blood was a TCR beta motif of roughly eight highly homologous variants.

This clonotype showed up many times. The target antigen is unknown. The CDR3 totals 17 residues. The germline V and J ends were trimmed by 0 bases and 0 bases, with 11 bases remaining between them. The germline V gene encodes CDR1 ENHRY and CDR2 SYGVKD. TCRdb called the 5' RACE reads again in MiXCR, with one record for every CDR3 protein. Of around 250,000 distinct CDR3 sequences in the sample, over 15% are singletons; the top ten hold less than 35%. The genes are TRBV10-3 and TRBJ1-4; D unresolved. The sequenced sample was blood, either unsorted or a sorted T cell fraction (not recorded which). The source of this sequence is a male donor with ankylosing spondylitis or in good health (not recorded which). CDR3 coding DNA: TGTGCCATCAGTGAGTCGCCGATCGGCGCAACTAATGAAAAACTGTTTTTT. Amino acid sequence: CAISESPIGATNEKLFF.